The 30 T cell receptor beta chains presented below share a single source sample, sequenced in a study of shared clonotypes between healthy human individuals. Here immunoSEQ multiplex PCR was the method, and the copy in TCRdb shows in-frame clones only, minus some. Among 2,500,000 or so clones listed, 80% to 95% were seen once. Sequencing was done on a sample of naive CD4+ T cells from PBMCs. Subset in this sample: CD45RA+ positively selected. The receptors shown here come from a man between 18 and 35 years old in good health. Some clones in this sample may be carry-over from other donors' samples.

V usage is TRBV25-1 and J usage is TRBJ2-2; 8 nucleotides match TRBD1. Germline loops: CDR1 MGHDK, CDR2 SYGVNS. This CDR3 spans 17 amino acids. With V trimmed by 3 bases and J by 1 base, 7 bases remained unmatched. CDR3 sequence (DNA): TGTGCCAGCAGTGAGGGTACGGGGACAGGGAACACCGGGGAGCTGTTTTTT. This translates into CASSEGTGTGNTGELFF. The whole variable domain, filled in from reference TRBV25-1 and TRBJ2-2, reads EADIYQTPRYLVIGTGKKITLECSQTMGHDKMYWYQQDPGMELHLIHYSYGVNSTEKGDLSSESTVSRIRTEHFPLTLESARPSHTSQYLCASSEGTGTGNTGELFFGEGSRLTVL.

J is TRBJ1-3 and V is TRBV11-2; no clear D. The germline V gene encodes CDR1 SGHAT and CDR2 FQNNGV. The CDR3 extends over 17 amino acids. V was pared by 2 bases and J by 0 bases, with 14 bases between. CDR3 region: CASSLRTQALSGNTIYF. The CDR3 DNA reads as TGTGCCAGCAGCTTAAGGACGCAAGCTCTCTCTGGAAACACCATATATTTT.

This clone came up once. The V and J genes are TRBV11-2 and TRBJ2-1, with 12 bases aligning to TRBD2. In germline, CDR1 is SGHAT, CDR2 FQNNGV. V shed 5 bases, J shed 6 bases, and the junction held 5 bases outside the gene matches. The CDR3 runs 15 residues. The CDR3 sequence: CASSAGLAGLNEQFF. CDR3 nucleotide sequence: TGTGCCAGCAGCGCCGGACTAGCGGGACTCAATGAGCAGTTCTTC.

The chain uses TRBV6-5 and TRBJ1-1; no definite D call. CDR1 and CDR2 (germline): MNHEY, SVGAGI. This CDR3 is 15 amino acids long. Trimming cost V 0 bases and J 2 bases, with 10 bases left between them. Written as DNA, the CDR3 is TGTGCCAGCAGTTACTCGGGGTTAGACAACACTGAAGCTTTCTTT. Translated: CASSYSGLDNTEAFF.

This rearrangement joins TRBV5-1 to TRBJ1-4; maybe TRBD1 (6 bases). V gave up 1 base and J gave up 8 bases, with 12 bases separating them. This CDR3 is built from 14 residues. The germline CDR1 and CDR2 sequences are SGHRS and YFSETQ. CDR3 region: CASSLLTGMEKLFF. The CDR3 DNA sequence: TGCGCCAGCAGCTTGCTTACAGGGATGGAAAAACTGTTTTTT.

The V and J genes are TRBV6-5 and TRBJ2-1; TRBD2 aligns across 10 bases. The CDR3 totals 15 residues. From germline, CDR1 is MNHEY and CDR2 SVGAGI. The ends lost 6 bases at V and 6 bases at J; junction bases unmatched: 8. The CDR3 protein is CASRLTGTSVNEQFF. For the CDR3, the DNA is TGTGCCAGCAGGCTAACCGGGACTAGCGTCAATGAGCAGTTCTTC.

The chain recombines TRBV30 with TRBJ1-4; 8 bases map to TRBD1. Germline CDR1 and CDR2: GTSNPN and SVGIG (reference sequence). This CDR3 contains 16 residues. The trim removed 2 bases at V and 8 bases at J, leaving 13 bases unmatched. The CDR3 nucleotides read TGTGCCTGGAGTACCGGACAGGGCGGGAGGGGGGAAAAACTGTTTTTT. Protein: CAWSTGQGGRGEKLFF.

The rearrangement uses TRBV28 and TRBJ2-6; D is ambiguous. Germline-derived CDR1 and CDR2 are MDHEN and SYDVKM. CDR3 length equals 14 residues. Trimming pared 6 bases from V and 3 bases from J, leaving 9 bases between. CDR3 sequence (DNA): TGTGCCAGCAGGGGCTACAATGGGGCCAACGTCCTGACTTTC. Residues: CASRGYNGANVLTF.

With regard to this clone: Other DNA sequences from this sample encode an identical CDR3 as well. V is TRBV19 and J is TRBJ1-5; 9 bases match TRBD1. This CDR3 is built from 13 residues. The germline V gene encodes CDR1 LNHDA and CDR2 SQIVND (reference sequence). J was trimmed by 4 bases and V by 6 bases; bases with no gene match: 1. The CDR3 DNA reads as TGTGCCAGTAGGGGACAGGGTAATCAGCCCCAGCATTTT. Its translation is CASRGQGNQPQHF.

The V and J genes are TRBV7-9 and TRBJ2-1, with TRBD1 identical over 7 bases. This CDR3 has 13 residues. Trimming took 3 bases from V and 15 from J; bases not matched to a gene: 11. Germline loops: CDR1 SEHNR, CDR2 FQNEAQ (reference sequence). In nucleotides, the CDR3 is TGTGCCAGCAGCTTGGGTAGGACAGGCCCTCGGTTCTTC. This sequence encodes CASSLGRTGPRFF.

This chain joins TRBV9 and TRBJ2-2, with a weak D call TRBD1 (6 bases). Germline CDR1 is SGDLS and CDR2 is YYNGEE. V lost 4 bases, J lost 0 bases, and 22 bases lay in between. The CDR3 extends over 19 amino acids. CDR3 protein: CASSNRANRERTNTGELFF. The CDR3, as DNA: TGTGCCAGCAGCAACCGGGCAAACAGGGAAAGGACGAACACCGGGGAGCTGTTTTTT.

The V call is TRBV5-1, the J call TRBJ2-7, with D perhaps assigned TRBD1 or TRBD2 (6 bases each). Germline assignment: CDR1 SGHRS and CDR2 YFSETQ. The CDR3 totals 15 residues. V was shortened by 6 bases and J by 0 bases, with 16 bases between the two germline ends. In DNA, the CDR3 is TGCGCCAGCATTGAAGGGGGGACAACCTCCTACGAGCAGTACTTC. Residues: CASIEGGTTSYEQYF.

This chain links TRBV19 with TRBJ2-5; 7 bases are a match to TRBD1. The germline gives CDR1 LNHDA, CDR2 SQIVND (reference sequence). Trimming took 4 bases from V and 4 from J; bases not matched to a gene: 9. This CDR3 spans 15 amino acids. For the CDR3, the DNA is TGTGCCAGTAGTACGACAGGGTTCCGTGGAGAGACCCAGTACTTC. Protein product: CASSTTGFRGETQYF.

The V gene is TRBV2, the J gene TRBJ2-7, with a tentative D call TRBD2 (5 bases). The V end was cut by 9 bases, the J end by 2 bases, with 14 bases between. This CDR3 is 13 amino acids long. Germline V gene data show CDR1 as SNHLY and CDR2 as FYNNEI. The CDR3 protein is CASKPVEAYEQYF. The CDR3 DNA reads TGTGCCAGTAAGCCCGTGGAGGCCTACGAGCAGTACTTC.

DNA of the CDR3: TGTGCCATCAGTACCCAAGGGTTTAAGGGACTAGCGGGAGAGGGGTCCTACGAGCAGTACTTC. It encodes CAISTQGFKGLAGEGSYEQYF. The rearrangement joins TRBV10-3 to TRBJ2-7; TRBD2 aligns across 14 bases. Trimming at V came to 5 bases and at J to 1 base, leaving 19 bases not matched to a gene. The CDR3 covers 21 residues. In germline, CDR1 is ENHRY, CDR2 SYGVKD.

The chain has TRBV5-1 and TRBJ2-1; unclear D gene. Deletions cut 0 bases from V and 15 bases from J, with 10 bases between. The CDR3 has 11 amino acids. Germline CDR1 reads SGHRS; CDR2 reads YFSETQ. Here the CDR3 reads CASSLGSEPFF. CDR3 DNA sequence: TGCGCCAGCAGCTTGGGGTCCGAACCGTTCTTC.

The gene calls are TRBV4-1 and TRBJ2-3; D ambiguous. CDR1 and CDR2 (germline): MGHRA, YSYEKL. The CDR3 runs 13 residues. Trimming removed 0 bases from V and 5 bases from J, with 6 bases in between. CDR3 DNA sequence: TGCGCCAGCAGCCAAGATATAGAAGATACGCAGTATTTT. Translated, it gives CASSQDIEDTQYF.

The CDR3 region is CATSSEAGTRGSFDTGELFF. The DNA for the CDR3 is TGTGCCACCAGCAGTGAGGCCGGGACTAGGGGATCTTTCGACACCGGGGAGCTGTTTTTT. The chain couples TRBV15 to TRBJ2-2; 8 bases map to TRBD2. This CDR3 is 20 amino acids long. V lost 3 bases and J lost 3; bases outside the gene matches: 18. Germline assignment: CDR1 LNHNV and CDR2 YYDKDF (reference sequence). Full variable domain (remainder filled in from reference TRBV15 and TRBJ2-2): DAMVIQNPRYQVTQFGKPVTLSCSQTLNHNVMYWYQQKSSQAPKLLFHYYDKDFNNEADTPDNFQSRRPNTSFCFLDIRSPGLGDTAMYLCATSSEAGTRGSFDTGELFFGEGSRLTVL.

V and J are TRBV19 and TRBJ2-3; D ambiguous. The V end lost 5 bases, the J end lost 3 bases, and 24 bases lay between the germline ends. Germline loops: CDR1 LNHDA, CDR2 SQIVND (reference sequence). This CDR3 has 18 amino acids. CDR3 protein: CASSPAPVSSSGTDTQYF. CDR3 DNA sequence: TGTGCCAGTAGTCCAGCCCCTGTTTCATCCAGTGGGACAGATACGCAGTATTTT.

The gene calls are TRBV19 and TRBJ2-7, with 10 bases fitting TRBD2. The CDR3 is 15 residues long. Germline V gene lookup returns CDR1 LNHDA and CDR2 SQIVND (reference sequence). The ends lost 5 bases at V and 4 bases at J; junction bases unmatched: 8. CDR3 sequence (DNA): TGTGCCAGTAGTGCTCGGACTAGCGGACCATACGAGCAGTACTTC. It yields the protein CASSARTSGPYEQYF.

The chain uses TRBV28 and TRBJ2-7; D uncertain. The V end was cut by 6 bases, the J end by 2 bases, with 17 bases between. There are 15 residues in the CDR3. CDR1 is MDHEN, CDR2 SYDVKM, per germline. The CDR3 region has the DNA TGTGCCAGCAGGTCCGTGCGGACCGCGCCCTACGAGCAGTACTTC. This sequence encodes CASRSVRTAPYEQYF.

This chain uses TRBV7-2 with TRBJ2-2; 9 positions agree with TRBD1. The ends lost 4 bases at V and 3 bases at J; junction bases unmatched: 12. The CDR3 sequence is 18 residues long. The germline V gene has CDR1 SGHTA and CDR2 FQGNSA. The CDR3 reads CASSSRSRTGDDTGELFF. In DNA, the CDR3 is TGTGCCAGCAGCTCAAGATCTCGGACAGGGGACGACACCGGGGAGCTGTTTTTT.

CDR3 region: CASSSQPNTEAFF. The CDR3 DNA sequence: TGTGCCAGCAGCTCGCAGCCGAACACTGAAGCTTTCTTT. V usage is TRBV7-2 and J usage is TRBJ1-1; D not certain. The CDR3 has 13 amino acids. The V end was cut by 4 bases, the J end by 1 base, with 7 bases between. CDR1 is SGHTA and CDR2 is FQGNSA in the germline V gene.

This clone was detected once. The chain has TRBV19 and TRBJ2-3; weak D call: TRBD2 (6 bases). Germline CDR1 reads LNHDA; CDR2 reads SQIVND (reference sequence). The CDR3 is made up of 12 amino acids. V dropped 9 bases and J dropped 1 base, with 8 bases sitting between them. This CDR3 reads CASGGRTDTQYF. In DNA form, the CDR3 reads TGTGCCAGCGGAGGGCGCACAGATACGCAGTATTTT.

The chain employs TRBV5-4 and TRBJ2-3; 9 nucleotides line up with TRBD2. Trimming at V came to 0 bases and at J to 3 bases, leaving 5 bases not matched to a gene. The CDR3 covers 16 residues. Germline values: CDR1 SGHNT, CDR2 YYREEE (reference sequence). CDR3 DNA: TGTGCCAGCAGCTTGGTAAGCGGGAGGATGACAGATACGCAGTATTTT. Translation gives CASSLVSGRMTDTQYF.

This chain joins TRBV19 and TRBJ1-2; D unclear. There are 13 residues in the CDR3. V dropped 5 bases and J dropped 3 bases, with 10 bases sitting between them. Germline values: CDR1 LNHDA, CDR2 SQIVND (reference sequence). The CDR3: CASSWTEHYGYTF. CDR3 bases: TGTGCCAGTAGTTGGACGGAGCACTATGGCTACACCTTC.

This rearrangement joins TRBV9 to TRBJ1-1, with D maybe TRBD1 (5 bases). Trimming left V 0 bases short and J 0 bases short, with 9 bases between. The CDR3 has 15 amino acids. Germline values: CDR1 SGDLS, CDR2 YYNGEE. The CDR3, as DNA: TGTGCCAGCAGCGTAGGTAACAGGCTGAACACTGAAGCTTTCTTT. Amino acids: CASSVGNRLNTEAFF.

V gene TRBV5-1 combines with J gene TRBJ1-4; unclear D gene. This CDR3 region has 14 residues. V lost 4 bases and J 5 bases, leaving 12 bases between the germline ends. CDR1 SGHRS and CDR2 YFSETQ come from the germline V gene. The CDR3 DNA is TGCGCCAGCAGCGCGGCCGAATACAATGAAAAACTGTTTTTT. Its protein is CASSAAEYNEKLFF.

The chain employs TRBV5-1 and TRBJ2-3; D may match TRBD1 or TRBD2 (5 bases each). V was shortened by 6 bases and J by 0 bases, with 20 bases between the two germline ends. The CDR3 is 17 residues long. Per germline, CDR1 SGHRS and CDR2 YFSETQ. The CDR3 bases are TGCGCCAGCACCCGTGGGACCGGGCCCTCTAGCACAGATACGCAGTATTTT. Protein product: CASTRGTGPSSTDTQYF.

CDR3 in DNA: TGTGCCAGCAGGCCCCCGAAGGGGGCTCCCACTGAAGCTTTCTTT. Its translation: CASRPPKGAPTEAFF. The rearrangement uses TRBV27 and TRBJ1-1, with 7 bases that match TRBD1. The CDR3 extends over 15 amino acids. Germline CDR1 is MNHEY and CDR2 is SMNVEV (reference sequence). The V segment lost 6 bases and the J segment 4 bases; nucleotides outside the gene matches: 11.